This TCR beta chain came from a study of radiotherapy plus CTLA-4 blockade in lung cancer. This CDR3 has 11 residues. Assay used: immunoSEQ multiplex PCR; TCRdb lists only in-frame clones, some missing. The repertoire consists of approximately 14,000 clones, with roughly 70% occurring once and the leading ten covering 46%. The sample in question was peripheral blood, obtained from a patient treated with radiotherapy plus ipilimumab. The TCR originated in a human donor with non-small cell lung cancer whose response to radiotherapy plus ipilimumab could not be evaluated. This chain uses TRBV21-1 with TRBJ2-1; the D call of TRBD1 is as the table states it, not checked on the DNA. TRBV21-1 is a pseudogene segment. CDR3 loop: CASRTPGQGIF. The CDR3, as DNA: TGTGCCAGCAGAACACCGGGACAGGGAATCTTC.